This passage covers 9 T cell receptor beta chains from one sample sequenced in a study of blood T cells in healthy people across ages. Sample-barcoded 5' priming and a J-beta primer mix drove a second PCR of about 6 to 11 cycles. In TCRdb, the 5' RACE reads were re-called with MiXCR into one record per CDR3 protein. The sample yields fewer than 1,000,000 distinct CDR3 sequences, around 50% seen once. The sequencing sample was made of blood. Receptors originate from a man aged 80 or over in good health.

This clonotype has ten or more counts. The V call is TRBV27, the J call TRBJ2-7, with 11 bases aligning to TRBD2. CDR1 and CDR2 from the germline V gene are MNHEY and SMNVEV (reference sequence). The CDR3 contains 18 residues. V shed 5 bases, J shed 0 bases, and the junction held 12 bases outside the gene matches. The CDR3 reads CASSPHGLAGQSSYEQYF. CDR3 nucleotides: TGTGCCAGCAGTCCCCACGGACTAGCGGGCCAGAGCTCCTACGAGCAGTACTTC.

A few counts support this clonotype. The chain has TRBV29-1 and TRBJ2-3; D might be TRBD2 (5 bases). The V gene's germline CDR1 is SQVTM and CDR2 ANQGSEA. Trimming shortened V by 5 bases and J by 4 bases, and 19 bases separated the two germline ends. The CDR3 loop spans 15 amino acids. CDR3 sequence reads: CSVKNGLLTPDTQYF. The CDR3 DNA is TGCAGCGTTAAGAACGGACTCCTCACCCCAGATACGCAGTATTTT.

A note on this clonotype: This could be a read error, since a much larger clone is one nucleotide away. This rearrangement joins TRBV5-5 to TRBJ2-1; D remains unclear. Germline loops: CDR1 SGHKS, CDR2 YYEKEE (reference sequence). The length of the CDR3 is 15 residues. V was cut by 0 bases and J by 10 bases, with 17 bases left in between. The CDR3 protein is CASSLEGSSSYEQFF. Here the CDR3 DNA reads TGTGCCAGCAGCTTGGAAGGGTCCTCCTCCTACGAGCAGTTCTTC.

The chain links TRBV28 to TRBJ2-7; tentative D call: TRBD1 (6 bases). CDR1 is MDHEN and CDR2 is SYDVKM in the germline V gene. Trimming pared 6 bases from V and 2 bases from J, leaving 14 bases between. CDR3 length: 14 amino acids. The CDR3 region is CASRLRDRPYEQYF. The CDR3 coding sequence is TGTGCCAGCAGACTTCGCGACAGGCCCTACGAGCAGTACTTC.

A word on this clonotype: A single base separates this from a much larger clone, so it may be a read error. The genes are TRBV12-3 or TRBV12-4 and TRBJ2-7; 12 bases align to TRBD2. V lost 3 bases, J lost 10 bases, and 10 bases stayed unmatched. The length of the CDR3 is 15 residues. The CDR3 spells CASSFRTSGDNVQYF. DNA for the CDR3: TGTGCCAGCAGTTTCCGGACTAGCGGGGACAACGTTCAGTACTTC.

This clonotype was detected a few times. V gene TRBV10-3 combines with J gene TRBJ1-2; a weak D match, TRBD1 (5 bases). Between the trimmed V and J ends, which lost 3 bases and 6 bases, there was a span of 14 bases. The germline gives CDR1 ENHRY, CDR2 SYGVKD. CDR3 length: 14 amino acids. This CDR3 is CAISDPGFEDGYTF. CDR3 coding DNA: TGTGCCATCAGTGACCCAGGGTTTGAAGATGGCTACACCTTC.

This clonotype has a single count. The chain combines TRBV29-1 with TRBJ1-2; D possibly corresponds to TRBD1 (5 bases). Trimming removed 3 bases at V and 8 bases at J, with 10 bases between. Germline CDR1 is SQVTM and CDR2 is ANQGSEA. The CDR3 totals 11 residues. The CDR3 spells CSVDKGKGYTF. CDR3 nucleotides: TGCAGCGTTGATAAGGGGAAAGGCTACACCTTC. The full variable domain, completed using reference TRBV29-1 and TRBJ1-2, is SAVISQKPSRDICQRGTSLTIQCQVDSQVTMMFWYRQQPGQSLTLIATANQGSEATYESGFVIDKFPISRPNLTFSTLTVSNMSPEDSSIYLCSVDKGKGYTFGSGTRLTVV.

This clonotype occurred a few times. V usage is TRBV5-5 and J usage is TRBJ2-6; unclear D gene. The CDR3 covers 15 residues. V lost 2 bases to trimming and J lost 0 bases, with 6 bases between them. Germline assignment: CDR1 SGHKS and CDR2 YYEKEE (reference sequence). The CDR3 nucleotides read TGTGCCAGCAGCTTTTGGAGCTCTGGGGCCAACGTCCTGACTTTC. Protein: CASSFWSSGANVLTF.

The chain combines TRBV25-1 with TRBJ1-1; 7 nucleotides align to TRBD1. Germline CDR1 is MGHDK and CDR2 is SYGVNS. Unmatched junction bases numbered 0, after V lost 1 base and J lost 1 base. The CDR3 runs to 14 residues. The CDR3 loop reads CASSEWDRNTEAFF. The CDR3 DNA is TGTGCCAGCAGTGAATGGGACAGGAACACTGAAGCTTTCTTT.